This note documents a single TCR beta chain sequence. This sample was taken from a study of T-cell reconstitution after alpha-beta-depleted transplantation in children. Unique molecular identifiers were incorporated when the TCRbeta library was constructed. One entry per CDR3 protein results from TCRdb running MiXCR on the PCR reads. The sample has a few hundred thousand distinct CDR3 sequences, roughly a tenth seen once. The CDR3 has 16 amino acids. The V segment lost 5 bases and the J segment 7 bases; nucleotides outside the gene matches: 8. The germline V gene has CDR1 SEHNR and CDR2 FQNEAQ (reference sequence).

V gene TRBV7-9 combines with J gene TRBJ2-2; 12 bases map to TRBD1. This TCR was sampled from a human donor who donated a stem cell graft to a child with acute myeloid leukemia. The sample consisted of PBMCs from the stem cell graft donor, taken from the stem cell graft. The CDR3 reads CASSHPGQGANGELFF. The CDR3 bases are TGTGCCAGCAGCCACCCGGGACAGGGGGCGAACGGGGAGCTGTTTTTT.